This T cell receptor (beta chain) appears in the sequencing data of a study of blood T cell repertoires in COVID-19. Study details: COVID-19 samples from acute and convalescent phases originated in the United States, Italy and Spain.

Trimming removed 0 bases from V and 4 bases from J; junction bases left unmatched: 1. The CDR3 extends over 14 amino acids. CDR1 SGHRS and CDR2 YFSETQ come from the germline V gene. The repertoire was sequenced with immunoSEQ multiplex PCR; TCRdb's copy has only in-frame clones and lacks some. The sample includes 120,000 or so clones, 79% of them seen just once. This chain connects TRBV5-1 to TRBJ2-5, with TRBD2 matching over 9 bases. This receptor was identified in a man between 35 and 55 years old with active or convalescent COVID-19. Sequenced input: peripheral blood. CDR3 loop: CASSLGSGGETQYF. DNA for the CDR3: TGCGCCAGCAGCTTGGGTAGCGGGGGAGAGACCCAGTACTTC.